A single sample gave rise to the 20 T cell receptor beta chains below, sequenced in a study of CD8 T cells in ankylosing spondylitis. One entry per CDR3 protein results from TCRdb running MiXCR on the 5' RACE reads. The table includes 200,000 or so distinct CDR3 sequences, 10% to 15% detected once. The sample taken for sequencing was blood, either unsorted or a sorted T cell fraction (not recorded which). Every receptor here comes from a female donor with ankylosing spondylitis or in good health (not recorded which).

This clonotype appeared many times. The chain is built from TRBV28 and TRBJ2-5, with TRBD2 matching over 8 bases. Germline trimming cut 7 bases from V and 2 bases from J; bases unmatched to any gene: 6. This CDR3 is 14 amino acids long. The germline gives CDR1 MDHEN, CDR2 SYDVKM. CDR3 bases: TGTGCCAGCACGGGACTAGATCTTCAAGAGACCCAGTACTTC. It yields the protein CASTGLDLQETQYF.

This clonotype showed up many times. This sequence joins TRBV3-1 and TRBJ1-2; TRBD1 agrees at 8 bases. Germline V gene lookup returns CDR1 LGHDT and CDR2 YNNKEL (reference sequence). This CDR3 is 14 amino acids long. J was trimmed by 4 bases and V by 1 base; bases with no gene match: 2. CDR3: CASSQATGGYGYTF. CDR3 in DNA: TGTGCCAGCAGCCAAGCAACAGGGGGCTATGGCTACACCTTC.

This clonotype was picked up a small number of times. The rearrangement joins TRBV7-2 to TRBJ2-3; D gene ambiguous. CDR1 is SGHTA and CDR2 is FQGNSA in the germline V gene. Trimming pared 2 bases from V and 5 bases from J, leaving 8 bases between. The length of the CDR3 is 13 residues. CDR3: CASSLLGQDTQYF. The DNA of the CDR3 is TGTGCCAGCAGCTTATTAGGGCAAGATACGCAGTATTTT.

This clonotype has at least ten counts. This chain links TRBV5-1 with TRBJ2-7; the D gene is possibly TRBD2 (5 bases). CDR3 length equals 13 residues. V was pared by 2 bases and J by 2 bases, with 8 bases between. The germline CDR1 and CDR2 sequences are SGHRS and YFSETQ. In DNA, the CDR3 is TGCGCCAGCAGCTTAGGAGGACCCTACGAGCAGTACTTC. It codes for CASSLGGPYEQYF.

This clonotype was observed at least ten times. The chain employs TRBV20-1 and TRBJ1-2; maybe TRBD1 (5 bases). Germline CDR1 reads DFQATT; CDR2 reads SNEGSKA (reference sequence). The CDR3 loop spans 16 amino acids. Trimming pared 0 bases from V and 2 bases from J, leaving 16 bases between. CDR3 sequence reads: CSARDLHGGANYGYTF. For the CDR3, the DNA is TGCAGTGCTAGAGATCTTCATGGCGGGGCGAACTATGGCTACACCTTC.

This clonotype was found many times. This chain links TRBV12-3 or TRBV12-4 with TRBJ2-7; TRBD1 is a possible D gene (5 bases). V lost 6 bases and J lost 7, with 19 bases in between. The CDR3 is 14 residues long. CDR3 residues: CASRLRLTDLEQYF. The CDR3 region has the DNA TGTGCCAGCAGGTTGCGACTGACAGACCTTGAGCAGTACTTC.

This clonotype has just a few counts. V gene TRBV5-4 combines with J gene TRBJ2-5, with 11 positions matching TRBD2. Trimming cost V 4 bases and J 7 bases; bases outside gene matches: 9. CDR1 and CDR2 (germline): SGHNT, YYREEE (reference sequence). The CDR3 covers 15 residues. CDR3 DNA: TGTGCCAGCAGCACTGGGACTAGCGGAGGGGTGACCCAGTACTTC. Translated: CASSTGTSGGVTQYF.

This rearrangement joins TRBV12-3 or TRBV12-4 to TRBJ2-7; D is unresolved. V was trimmed by 3 bases and J by 0 bases, leaving 9 bases between them. This CDR3 contains 14 residues. This CDR3 is CASSLPPSSYEQYF. DNA for the CDR3: TGTGCCAGCAGTTTGCCCCCGAGCTCCTACGAGCAGTACTTC.

With regard to this clonotype: A much bigger clone sits one base away, suggesting this may be a read error. This chain links TRBV2 with TRBJ1-5, with D tentatively TRBD1 (6 bases). The CDR3 has 13 residues. The germline V gene encodes CDR1 SNHLY and CDR2 FYNNEI. Deletions cut 4 bases from V and 5 bases from J, with 9 bases between. The CDR3 spells CASSGDNYQPQHF. The CDR3 DNA sequence: TGTGCCAGCAGTGGGGACAACTATCAGCCCCAGCATTTT.

This clonotype has at least ten counts. V gene TRBV10-3 combines with J gene TRBJ1-3; 8 bases align to TRBD1. Germline V gene data show CDR1 as ENHRY and CDR2 as SYGVKD. The ends lost 8 bases at V and 2 bases at J; junction bases unmatched: 8. The CDR3 has 15 residues. The CDR3 DNA is TGTGCCATCGCCGGACAGGGTAGAACTGGAAACACCATATATTTT. Translated, it gives CAIAGQGRTGNTIYF.

Points on this clonotype: A much more abundant neighbour one base away suggests this may be a read error. The gene calls are TRBV7-9 and TRBJ2-1; D may correspond to TRBD1 or TRBD2 (5 bases each). In germline, CDR1 is SEHNR, CDR2 FQNEAQ (reference sequence). The CDR3 spans 14 residues. V dropped 4 bases and J dropped 12 bases, with 19 bases sitting between them. In DNA form, the CDR3 reads TGTGCCAGCAGCTCCCACGGGACCTCTGATGGGCAGTTCTTC. It specifies CASSSHGTSDGQFF.

This clonotype was counted ten times or more. CDR3: CASSFSGTGYAVEQFF. The CDR3, as DNA: TGTGCCAGCAGCTTTTCCGGGACGGGATACGCAGTAGAGCAGTTCTTC. The chain joins TRBV27 to TRBJ2-1, with D possibly being TRBD1 or TRBD2 (5 bases each). V was pared by 6 bases and J by 10 bases, with 25 bases between. This CDR3 comprises 16 residues. The germline V gene encodes CDR1 MNHEY and CDR2 SMNVEV (reference sequence).

The genes are TRBV11-2 and TRBJ2-2, with 11 bases fitting TRBD1. J lost 3 bases, V lost 4 bases, and 1 base had no gene match. The germline CDR1 and CDR2 sequences are SGHAT and FQNNGV. The CDR3 runs 15 residues. The CDR3 protein is CASSSGQGDTGELFF. The CDR3 coding sequence is TGTGCCAGCAGCTCGGGACAGGGGGACACCGGGGAGCTGTTTTTT.

The chain combines TRBV4-1 with TRBJ2-7; unclear D gene. CDR1 and CDR2 (germline): MGHRA, YSYEKL. The CDR3 is 14 residues long. V was trimmed by 3 bases and J by 7 bases, leaving 16 bases between them. In nucleotides, the CDR3 is TGCGCCAGCAGCCACATGGGTAGGGTCTGGGAGCAGTACTTC. Amino acids: CASSHMGRVWEQYF.

This clonotype was detected ten times or more. The chain has TRBV6-5 and TRBJ1-5; maybe TRBD1 (5 bases). This CDR3 comprises 15 residues. V was pared by 0 bases and J by 9 bases, with 15 bases between. Looked up from germline, CDR1 is MNHEY and CDR2 is SVGAGI. CDR3 loop: CASSYSRTMSRPQHF. For the CDR3, the DNA is TGTGCCAGCAGTTACTCTCGGACAATGAGCCGGCCCCAGCATTTT.

The rearrangement joins TRBV18 to TRBJ2-7; 11 nucleotides align to TRBD2. J was trimmed by 3 bases and V by 5 bases; bases with no gene match: 12. The CDR3 spans 17 residues. CDR1 and CDR2 (germline): KGHSH, LQKENI. CDR3 coding DNA: TGTGCCAGCTCAACCATCGCGGGTAGCGGGAGGGACTACGAGCAGTACTTC. It specifies CASSTIAGSGRDYEQYF.

This clonotype came up a few times. V is TRBV20-1 and J is TRBJ2-1; 7 bases line up with TRBD1. The germline gives CDR1 DFQATT, CDR2 SNEGSKA (reference sequence). J was trimmed by 7 bases and V by 0 bases; bases with no gene match: 3. The CDR3 length is 13 residues. DNA for the CDR3: TGCAGTGCTAGAGAGGTACAGGGGAATGAGCAGTTCTTC. Residues: CSAREVQGNEQFF.

This clonotype showed up many times. The CDR3 DNA is TGTGCCAGCAGGATAGGGAGCTCTGGGGCCAACGTCCTGACTTTC. It is translated as CASRIGSSGANVLTF. This rearrangement joins TRBV12-3 or TRBV12-4 to TRBJ2-6, with D maybe TRBD2 (5 bases). The CDR3 totals 15 residues. The V end was cut by 6 bases, the J end by 0 bases, with 9 bases between.

This clonotype occurred many times. The J gene is TRBJ2-3, the V gene TRBV9; TRBD2 matches 11 bases. CDR1 is SGDLS and CDR2 is YYNGEE in the germline V gene. The V and J ends lost 0 bases and 5 bases, in that order; junction bases with no gene match: 2. The CDR3 length is 15 residues. CDR3 region: CASSVGLAGIDTQYF. CDR3 bases: TGTGCCAGCAGCGTAGGACTAGCGGGAATAGATACGCAGTATTTT.

The genes are TRBV4-3 and TRBJ2-2; D may correspond to TRBD1 or TRBD2 (7 bases each). V was pared by 4 bases and J by 0 bases, with 18 bases between. The germline V gene has CDR1 LGHNA and CDR2 YSLEER. CDR3 length: 18 residues. CDR3 region: CASSRATGGTANTGELFF. CDR3 nucleotide sequence: TGCGCCAGCAGCCGCGCGACCGGGGGGACAGCGAACACCGGGGAGCTGTTTTTT.